This T cell receptor (beta chain) was profiled in a study of blood T cell repertoires in COVID-19 (dated by TCRdb to 2018 to 2021). Regarding the complete study: The collaborator samples originated in the United States, Italy and Spain and spanned the acute and convalescent phases of COVID-19. The prospective study material was composed of cDNA or gDNA derived from T cells, B-cell-depleted T cells, or PBMCs. Subjects who had been exposed to COVID-19, were actively infected with it, or had recovered from it provided the deeply sampled blood TCRbeta repertoires that made up the dataset. A freely available public database, intended as a resource for researchers studying the immune response to SARS-CoV-2, is where the repertoires were released. Samples came from the ongoing ImmuneRACE study (first 160 participants) plus 1,254 subjects from 6 global collaborators. Nearly every sample came with metadata listing a de-identified subject ID, COVID-19 status, age in years and sex. Where available, HLA class I and class II types were taken from metadata supplied by the sample provider and were not determined by assay-based typing.

The table lists this clone with a count of one. Its antigen target is currently unknown. The input lacks base qualities; no much larger clone sits a single base away. One collaborating source in Seattle enrolled patients during active infection and followed them longitudinally through the course of disease. The collaborating institutions used their own protocols to collect whole blood in K2EDTA tubes. Collaborator samples were shipped for TCRbeta analysis as frozen whole blood, isolated PBMCs, or DNA extracted from either sample type. The study at large found these results: The quantity of clinical and demographic metadata differed by source and by participant and was supplied without curation.

TCRbeta CDR3 regions were amplified from genomic DNA using the immunoSEQ Assay, a bias-controlled multiplex PCR. Processing in the source paper ran as follows. The number of nucleated cells in each sample was estimated by amplification of reference gene primers within the assay. To quantify the absolute abundance of each unique TCRbeta CDR3 rearrangement, sequence reads were collapsed and filtered. Productive Simpson clonality was computed per sample as the square root of Simpson's diversity index over productive rearrangements. Drawn from immuneACCESS, this table holds only the in-frame rearrangements with V and J called that TCRdb kept. Clones are partly lost; checked studies trace under half to an unresolved V gene and leave the rest unexplained. V, J and clone size reflect that table, while D and trimming were determined from the DNA. The sample table lists around 320,000 clones, roughly 89% of them with a count of one. Over 8.5% of the sample rests with the top ten.

The origin of this receptor is a woman aged 30 to 39 with COVID-19, enrolled during active disease. The sequencing sample was made of peripheral blood.

At the DNA level, the sequence is TGTGCCAGCAGTCGACAGGGGCGAACTGAAGCTTTCTTT. Protein translation: CASSRQGRTEAFF. The chain joins TRBV27 to TRBJ1-1; TRBD1 aligns with 8 central bases. Via the germline V gene (reference sequence), CDR1 is MNHEY and CDR2 SMNVEV. From the cysteine through the phenylalanine, the CDR3 covers 13 amino acids. Here the CDR3 DNA is all that survives: 39 bases in frame from base 1. Trimmed from V: 5 bases; trimmed from J: 5 bases; junction bases lacking a gene match: 4.